The 11 T cell receptor beta chains in this list originate from one sample, sequenced in a study of blood T cell repertoires in COVID-19. The protocol was immunoSEQ multiplex PCR, while the TCRdb copy is restricted to in-frame clones and leaves out a portion. This table has fewer than 95,000 clones, about 74% appearing once. Sequencing used peripheral blood. These receptors all come from an older man with COVID-19, enrolled during active disease.

The chain employs TRBV5-1 and TRBJ2-7; 14 bases agree with TRBD2. The CDR3 loop spans 18 amino acids. Germline V gives CDR1 SGHRS, CDR2 YFSETQ. J was trimmed by 6 bases and V by 5 bases; bases with no gene match: 16. The CDR3 reads CASRRDARGLAGVSEQYF. The CDR3 coding sequence is TGCGCCAGCAGGCGAGATGCCAGGGGACTAGCGGGAGTGTCCGAGCAGTACTTC.

This clone showed up just a few times. The chain carries TRBV6-2 or TRBV6-3 and TRBJ2-7, with 9 bases that match TRBD1. V shed 5 bases, J shed 3 bases, and the junction held 5 bases outside the gene matches. This CDR3 is built from 14 residues. CDR1 is MNHEY, CDR2 SVGEGT, per germline. CDR3 residues: CASSRLGQGYEQYF. The CDR3 DNA follows: TGTGCCAGCAGTCGTCTGGGACAGGGCTACGAGCAGTACTTC.

The gene calls are TRBV10-3 and TRBJ2-3, with 7 bases lining up with TRBD2. CDR3 size: 18 residues. Trimming took 1 base from V and 1 from J; bases not matched to a gene: 11. Germline CDR1 reads ENHRY; CDR2 reads SYGVKD. CDR3: CAISELIGAGVGTDTQYF. CDR3 sequence (DNA): TGTGCCATCAGTGAGTTGATCGGCGCGGGAGTAGGCACAGATACGCAGTATTTT.

There are a few counts of this clone. V is TRBV5-1 and J is TRBJ2-3; 14 bases match TRBD2. This CDR3 has 15 amino acids. Trimming took 7 bases from V and 7 from J; bases not matched to a gene: 8. Germline V gene data show CDR1 as SGHRS and CDR2 as YFSETQ. DNA for the CDR3: TGCGCCAGCGTAGGGACTAGCGGGGGAGTCTATACGCAGTATTTT. It specifies CASVGTSGGVYTQYF.

This rearrangement joins TRBV30 to TRBJ1-2; D gene unclear. The CDR3 is 13 amino acids. The ends were cut back, 1 base at V and 4 bases at J, with 10 bases in the middle. Germline CDR1 is GTSNPN and CDR2 is SVGIG (reference sequence). This chain's CDR3 is CAWSAPGIYGYTF. The CDR3, as DNA: TGTGCCTGGAGTGCCCCCGGGATCTATGGCTACACCTTC.

The chain employs TRBV7-9 and TRBJ2-1; 13 positions agree with TRBD2. From germline, CDR1 is SEHNR and CDR2 FQNEAQ (reference sequence). The CDR3 is made up of 15 amino acids. The V segment lost 5 bases and the J segment 8 bases; nucleotides outside the gene matches: 6. The CDR3 coding sequence is TGTGCCAGCAGCCCCGAGGGACTAGCGGGATATGAGCAGTTCTTC. Amino acid sequence: CASSPEGLAGYEQFF. Filled out from reference TRBV7-9 and TRBJ2-1, the complete variable domain reads DTGVSQNPRHKITKRGQNVTFRCDPISEHNRLYWYRQTLGQGPEFLTYFQNEAQLEKSRLLSDRFSAERPKGSFSTLEIQRTEQGDSAMYLCASSPEGLAGYEQFFGPGTRLTVL.

This rearrangement joins TRBV19 to TRBJ2-1; TRBD2 matches 7 bases. CDR1 and CDR2 (germline): LNHDA, SQIVND (reference sequence). V gave up 1 base and J gave up 5 bases; unmatched junction bases: 2. There are 14 residues in the CDR3. This chain's CDR3 is CASSIGLADNEQFF. In DNA, the CDR3 is TGTGCCAGTAGTATAGGGCTAGCGGACAATGAGCAGTTCTTC.

The chain uses TRBV19 and TRBJ2-1; 7 positions match TRBD1. CDR3 length: 13 residues. Per the germline V gene, CDR1 is LNHDA and CDR2 is SQIVND (reference sequence). The V gene end was trimmed by 5 bases and the J gene end by 10 bases; junction bases not matched to a gene: 8. The CDR3 reads CASSLTGNGEQFF. Written as DNA, the CDR3 is TGTGCCAGTAGTCTGACAGGGAACGGGGAGCAGTTCTTC.

V and J are TRBV18 and TRBJ2-7, with D possibly TRBD2 on 5 matching bases. The CDR3 sequence is 15 residues long. The V gene's germline CDR1 is KGHSH and CDR2 LQKENI. V was pared by 1 base and J by 3 bases, with 13 bases between. The DNA of the CDR3 is TGTGCCAGCTCACCACGGGCGGGTAAAAGCTACGAGCAGTACTTC. Amino acids: CASSPRAGKSYEQYF.

The chain uses TRBV2 and TRBJ2-1, with no clear D. Trimming removed 5 bases from V and 0 bases from J, with 8 bases in between. Looked up from germline, CDR1 is SNHLY and CDR2 is FYNNEI. The CDR3 is 14 residues long. The CDR3 here is CASSTTRSYNEQFF. The CDR3 DNA sequence: TGTGCCAGCAGTACGACTCGCTCCTACAATGAGCAGTTCTTC.

The CDR3 is CASSRTGVYEQYF. DNA for the CDR3: TGTGCCAGCAGTCGAACAGGGGTCTACGAGCAGTACTTC. V gene TRBV5-6 combines with J gene TRBJ2-7; 7 bases agree with TRBD1. V lost 5 bases, J lost 3 bases, and 5 bases stayed unmatched. Per germline, CDR1 SGHDT and CDR2 YYEEEE. The CDR3 runs 13 residues.